These 20 T cell receptor beta chains originate from one sample sequenced in a study of T cells in Graves' hyperthyroidism and ophthalmopathy. The source material, RNA transcripts, was used to amplify TCR beta CDR3 regions. An initial round of RT-PCR targeting the TCR CDR3 relied on the HTBI primer set. TCRdb reprocessed the multiplex PCR reads with MiXCR, giving one entry per CDR3 protein. Here the sample spans 160,000 or so distinct CDR3 sequences, about a tenth being singletons. Sequencing used blood. The origin of the receptors is a young woman with Graves' hyperthyroidism that later progressed to Graves' ophthalmopathy.

The chain is built from TRBV27 and TRBJ2-1; TRBD2 might be the D (6 bases). Germline V gene sequence: CDR1 MNHEY, CDR2 SMNVEV (reference sequence). Trimming stripped 10 bases from V and 7 bases from J, with 14 bases between. The CDR3 runs to 12 residues. In nucleotides, the CDR3 is TGTGCCACCTCCAAGGGAGGAAATGAGCAGTTCTTC. It encodes CATSKGGNEQFF.

This clonotype has ten or more counts. The gene calls are TRBV9 and TRBJ1-6; TRBD1 agrees at 7 bases. V shed 6 bases, J shed 10 bases, and the junction held 10 bases outside the gene matches. Germline V gene lookup returns CDR1 SGDLS and CDR2 YYNGEE. The CDR3 loop spans 14 amino acids. The CDR3 reads CASNEGAQKSPLHF. CDR3 DNA sequence: TGTGCCAGCAACGAGGGGGCACAGAAGTCACCCCTCCACTTT.

The sample holds many counts of this clonotype. This rearrangement joins TRBV5-1 to TRBJ1-1; no definite D call. Looked up from germline, CDR1 is SGHRS and CDR2 is YFSETQ. The CDR3 spans 15 residues. The V and J ends lost 0 bases and 0 bases respectively, with 9 bases between them. This CDR3 is CASSLAGVMNTEAFF. In DNA form, the CDR3 reads TGCGCCAGCAGCTTGGCCGGAGTTATGAACACTGAAGCTTTCTTT.

This clonotype was counted many times. The chain recombines TRBV2 with TRBJ2-2; D unclear. CDR1 is SNHLY, CDR2 FYNNEI, per germline. CDR3 length: 14 residues. Trimming left V 6 bases short and J 4 bases short, with 12 bases between. CDR3 sequence: CASRGPPSTGELFF. CDR3 nucleotide sequence: TGTGCCAGCAGGGGCCCCCCTAGCACCGGGGAGCTGTTTTTT.

The chain has TRBV20-1 and TRBJ1-1; the D gene is possibly TRBD1 (5 bases). V shed 0 bases and J shed 4 bases, with 12 bases lying between them. Germline V gene lookup returns CDR1 DFQATT and CDR2 SNEGSKA (reference sequence). This CDR3 has 14 amino acids. This CDR3 is CSAREGHGATEAFF. The CDR3 coding sequence is TGCAGTGCTAGAGAGGGCCATGGGGCCACTGAAGCTTTCTTT.

At least ten counts were recorded for this clonotype. The chain combines TRBV6-1 with TRBJ1-1; D is unclear. There are 13 residues in the CDR3. The V and J ends lost 7 bases and 0 bases respectively, with 9 bases between them. From germline, CDR1 is MNHNS and CDR2 SASEGT. CDR3 in DNA: TGTGCCAGCAACCAGGAGATGAACACTGAAGCTTTCTTT. It is translated as CASNQEMNTEAFF.

This clonotype was counted many times. The chain uses TRBV6-1 and TRBJ1-1; D perhaps matches TRBD1 (5 bases). The CDR3 contains 13 residues. Trimming stripped 4 bases from V and 4 bases from J, with 10 bases between. Germline V gene data show CDR1 as MNHNS and CDR2 as SASEGT. CDR3 sequence: CASSAGQGTEAFF. CDR3 nucleotide sequence: TGTGCCAGCAGTGCCGGGCAGGGCACTGAAGCTTTCTTT.

This clonotype was counted many times. In DNA, the CDR3 is TGCAGTGCTAGCTGGGAGGGCCCTGTCGATGAGCAGTTCTTC. As protein: CSASWEGPVDEQFF. J is TRBJ2-1 and V is TRBV20-1; 7 bases fit TRBD2. V was pared by 3 bases and J by 8 bases, with 10 bases of the junction left unmatched. The CDR3 length is 14 residues. Germline CDR1 reads DFQATT; CDR2 reads SNEGSKA (reference sequence).

There are a few counts of this clonotype. The rearrangement joins TRBV5-6 to TRBJ2-1, with D unresolved. Trimming took off 3 bases at V and 5 bases at J, with 9 bases between the two ends. Germline loops: CDR1 SGHDT, CDR2 YYEEEE. The CDR3 extends over 13 amino acids. The CDR3 coding sequence is TGTGCCAGCAGCTCCGGTCGAAACAATGAGCAGTTCTTC. Translated, it gives CASSSGRNNEQFF.

This clonotype was found many times. The J gene is TRBJ2-1, the V gene TRBV20-1; D may correspond to TRBD1 or TRBD2 (5 bases each). The CDR3 is made up of 13 amino acids. The ends were cut back, 3 bases at V and 6 bases at J, with 12 bases in the middle. The germline gives CDR1 DFQATT, CDR2 SNEGSKA (reference sequence). The CDR3 region has the DNA TGCAGTGCTAGTGGTGGGGGATCCAATGAGCAGTTCTTC. It encodes CSASGGGSNEQFF.

This clonotype was counted ten times or more. This chain connects TRBV20-1 to TRBJ2-3; D uncertain. This CDR3 has 13 amino acids. Looked up from germline, CDR1 is DFQATT and CDR2 is SNEGSKA (reference sequence). Trimming cost V 5 bases and J 3 bases, with 12 bases left between them. The CDR3 DNA sequence: TGCAGTGCTGAACCGGGTAGAACAGATACGCAGTATTTT. Amino acids: CSAEPGRTDTQYF.

Many counts were recorded for this clonotype. The chain has TRBV5-1 and TRBJ2-7; possible D gene TRBD1, 5 bases. Germline V CDR1 and CDR2: SGHRS, YFSETQ. V lost 4 bases and J lost 4, with 12 bases in between. There are 13 residues in the CDR3. The CDR3 sequence: CASSLDTTYEQYF. CDR3 DNA: TGCGCCAGCAGCCTGGACACGACTTACGAGCAGTACTTC.

With respect to this clonotype: A read error may be the cause here, since a much bigger clone is one base away. The chain is built from TRBV20-1 and TRBJ1-4; D ambiguous. The CDR3 covers 16 residues. The germline V gene has CDR1 DFQATT and CDR2 SNEGSKA (reference sequence). CDR3 nucleotide sequence: TGCAGTGCTCCTAATACAATCGGACTAACTACTGAAAAACTGTTTTTT. Translation gives CSAPNTIGLTTEKLFF.

Written as DNA, the CDR3 is TGTGCCAGCAGCGCGTCCGGACTAGCCGGAGGGTTCTTC. This encodes CASSASGLAGGFF. The chain joins TRBV5-6 to TRBJ2-1, with 8 bases aligning to TRBD2. CDR3 length equals 13 residues. The V gene's germline CDR1 is SGHDT and CDR2 YYEEEE. Unmatched junction bases numbered 12, after V lost 4 bases and J lost 15 bases.

A remark on this clonotype: It may be a read error: a sequence one base away is much more abundant. V usage is TRBV24-1 and J usage is TRBJ1-2, with TRBD1 as a possible D gene (6 bases). The germline V gene has CDR1 KGHDR and CDR2 SFDVKD. With 7 bases removed from V and 6 bases from J, the gap between germline ends came to 26 bases. CDR3 size: 17 residues. CDR3 amino acids: CATSRERGFEMGDGYTF. As DNA, the CDR3 is TGTGCCACCAGCAGAGAGAGGGGGTTTGAGATGGGAGATGGCTACACCTTC.

V gene TRBV7-2 combines with J gene TRBJ2-1, with 10 nucleotides matching TRBD2. Losses at the gene ends were 4 bases for V and 3 bases for J; bases not matched to a gene: 6. Per the germline V gene, CDR1 is SGHTA and CDR2 is FQGNSA. The CDR3 consists of 16 residues. CDR3 loop: CASSSSASGSYNEQFF. The CDR3 DNA reads as TGTGCCAGCAGCTCCTCGGCTAGCGGGAGCTACAATGAGCAGTTCTTC.

The chain combines TRBV19 with TRBJ1-1; 9 nucleotides line up with TRBD1. Trimming at V came to 6 bases and at J to 4 bases, leaving 6 bases not matched to a gene. From germline, CDR1 is LNHDA and CDR2 SQIVND (reference sequence). This CDR3 comprises 14 residues. Written as DNA, the CDR3 is TGTGCCAGTAGGAGGACAGGGGATATCACTGAAGCTTTCTTT. Protein: CASRRTGDITEAFF.

This clonotype was recorded a few times. V gene TRBV19 combines with J gene TRBJ2-2; 7 nucleotides align to TRBD1. V shed 3 bases and J 2 bases; nucleotides not matched to a gene: 3. The CDR3 is 15 amino acids. Germline V lookup: CDR1 LNHDA, CDR2 SQIVND (reference sequence). CDR3: CASSMGQINTGELFF. The CDR3 bases are TGTGCCAGTAGTATGGGACAGATCAACACCGGGGAGCTGTTTTTT.

This clonotype was detected ten times or more. V gene TRBV18 combines with J gene TRBJ2-1; 8 nucleotides align to TRBD1. In germline, CDR1 is KGHSH, CDR2 LQKENI. This CDR3 is 16 amino acids long. Trimming cost V 5 bases and J 2 bases; bases outside gene matches: 8. The CDR3 loop is CASSFLQGATYNEQFF. Written as DNA, the CDR3 is TGTGCCAGCTCATTCCTCCAGGGGGCCACCTACAATGAGCAGTTCTTC.

V and J are TRBV2 and TRBJ2-1; 15 bases line up with TRBD2. Germline CDR1 and CDR2: SNHLY and FYNNEI. With V trimmed by 11 bases and J by 7 bases, 15 bases remained unmatched. The CDR3 contains 17 residues. Here the CDR3 DNA reads TGTGCCTCCATGGGACTAGCGGGAGGATTTTACCGGAATGAGCAGTTCTTC. Translated, it gives CASMGLAGGFYRNEQFF.